Detailed here is one TCR beta chain. These data originate in a study of T cell changes during pregnancy in multiple sclerosis. This table comes from immunoSEQ multiplex PCR, and its TCRdb copy is limited to in-frame clones, with some not included. The sample includes approximately 51,000 clones, approximately 94% seen only once; the top ten take around 0.6%. The trim removed 6 bases at V and 6 bases at J, leaving 7 bases unmatched. The CDR3 has 15 residues. Germline V lookup: CDR1 MNHEY, CDR2 SMNVEV (reference sequence). The V call is TRBV27, the J call TRBJ2-1, with TRBD2 matching 11 bases. This sequence originates from a female donor with multiple sclerosis, enrolled in a pregnancy study. The source was CD4+ T cells from peripheral blood mononuclear cells, collected in the second trimester of pregnancy. CDR3 in DNA: TGTGCCAGCAGCCGCGCTAGCGGGGGGATCAATGAGCAGTTCTTC. Its translation: CASSRASGGINEQFF.